These T cell receptor beta chains were read from a single sample in a study of prognosis after radiotherapy for stage I lung cancer. TCRdb passed the multiplex PCR reads through MiXCR, listing each CDR3 protein once. This sample has about 26,000 distinct CDR3 sequences, with around 41% found just once. The starting material was PBMCs, obtained before or after stereotactic body radiation therapy (not recorded which). These receptors all come from a donor over 45 with non-small cell lung cancer. Each CDR3 is given with its conserved first and last residue. A D gene is named only where the DNA matches it firmly. Size is omitted from some rows. Given values are once, few, many or a class for expanded clones.

D gene,J gene,clone size,V gene,CDR3 DNA,CDR3 protein
-,TRBJ2-1,many,TRBV9,TGTGCCAGCAGCGGTGAAGACAGAACCCCCTACAATGAGCAGTTCTTC,CASSGEDRTPYNEQFF
TRBD2,TRBJ2-1,many,TRBV2,TGTGCCAGCTCCCCCCCCACTAGATGGGGACTAGGCTTC,CASSPPTRWGLGF
TRBD2,TRBJ2-3,-,TRBV7-2,TGTGCCAGCAGCTTACGACTAGCGGGGGGGGCTGAAGATACGCAGTATTTT,CASSLRLAGGAEDTQYF
-,TRBJ2-5,many,TRBV28,TGTGCCAGCAGTTTACTTCAGGTTCAGGCGGGGACATACCAAGAGACCCAGTACTTC,CASSLLQVQAGTYQETQYF
TRBD2,TRBJ2-5,-,TRBV10-3,TGTGCCACAATGACTAGCGGGTCGTACCAAGAGACCCAGTACTTC,CATMTSGSYQETQYF
TRBD1,TRBJ2-7,-,TRBV6-9,TGTGCCAGCAGTTCCCGGGACAGGGGGGGCTACGAGCAGTACTTC,CASSSRDRGGYEQYF
TRBD1,TRBJ2-3,many,TRBV19,TGTGCCACCACCGGGACAGGCACAGATACGCAGTATTTT,CATTGTGTDTQYF
TRBD1,TRBJ1-2,-,TRBV4-1,TGCGCCAGCAGCCAAGGTGGGGCAGGGGGTATGAACTATGGCTACACCTTC,CASSQGGAGGMNYGYTF
TRBD1,TRBJ2-7,once,TRBV20-1,TGCAGTGCTAGAGAGGGACAGCGGTTGGGGGAGCAGTACTTC,CSAREGQRLGEQYF
TRBD2,TRBJ2-1,many,TRBV2,TGTGCCAGCACAAGCGGGAGAGCGACGAATGAGCAGTTCTTC,CASTSGRATNEQFF
-,TRBJ1-1,-,TRBV7-9,TGTGCCAGCACCCCAGTATGTGGAGCTTTCTTT,CASTPVCGAFF
-,TRBJ1-1,many,TRBV30,TGTGCCTGGAGTGTACGTCGGGTGAGTGGCACTGAAGCTTTCTTT,CAWSVRRVSGTEAFF
-,TRBJ2-5,many,TRBV12-3/TRBV12-4,TGTGCCAGCAGTTGGGGGGGCGTCAGGACCCAGTACTTC,CASSWGGVRTQYF
-,TRBJ2-2,-,TRBV6-2/TRBV6-3,TGTGCCAGCAGTGGGTGTAAGTCGAACACCGGGGAGCTGTTTTTT,CASSGCKSNTGELFF
TRBD1,TRBJ2-1,many,TRBV19,TGTGCCAGTAGTATAGCCGGGACAGGGACCAATGAGCAGTTCTTC,CASSIAGTGTNEQFF
TRBD1,TRBJ2-4,many,TRBV5-1,TGCGCCAGCAGCTTGGAGACAGGGGGACTAGCCAAAAACATTCAGTACTTC,CASSLETGGLAKNIQYF
TRBD1,TRBJ1-4,many,TRBV20-1,TGCAGTGCTACACGGGACAGCTTAAATGAAAAACTGTTTTTT,CSATRDSLNEKLFF
TRBD1,TRBJ2-7,many,TRBV6-1,TGTGCCAGCAGGCAGACAGGGGGAAGCTCCTACGAGCAGTACTTC,CASRQTGGSSYEQYF
-,TRBJ2-1,-,TRBV7-3,TGTGCCAGCAGCCCTCGGTGGGGGAATGAGCAGTTCTTC,CASSPRWGNEQFF
TRBD1,TRBJ1-4,many,TRBV5-6,TGTGCCAGCAGTAAGACAGGGTGGGGTAATGAAAAACTGTTTTTT,CASSKTGWGNEKLFF
-,TRBJ2-3,-,TRBV29-1,TGCAGCTTTGAAGATCGGGTCCGCACAGATACGCAGTACTTT,CSFEDRVRTDTQYF
-,TRBJ1-5,once,TRBV6-2/TRBV6-3,TGTGCCAGAAGTTACTCGAACATTTCGCCCAAGCATTTT,CARSYSNISPKHF
-,TRBJ2-7,-,TRBV28,TGTGCCACAGGGAACGGGGGTAGCTCCTACGAGCAGTACTTC,CATGNGGSSYEQYF